This T cell receptor (beta chain) was captured in a study of T cell responses to AZD1222 COVID-19 vaccine. Study conclusions and caveats: Researchers report vaccine-associated CD4 TCRs spanning spike, with dominance at 160-218 and 743-854. Reports indicate that nearly half of spike-specific TCRs are directed at unmutated variant regions. It was only after the peak T cell response that any repertoires were sampled. Elevations in Spike-specific TCR breadth and depth followed administration of two AZD1222 doses.

Note on this clone: Antigen specificity is unknown.

TCRdb keeps only in-frame clones here, not all; method: immunoSEQ multiplex PCR. Altogether some 80,000 clones are present, roughly nine tenths being singletons, with the ten largest covering 3.3%. Germline V gives CDR1 MNHEY, CDR2 SVGEGT. The V and J ends lost 4 bases and 5 bases, in that order; junction bases with no gene match: 6. There are 15 residues in the CDR3. The chain couples TRBV6-2 or TRBV6-3 to TRBJ1-4; 8 bases align to TRBD1. Sequencing used peripheral blood, obtained 28 days after the second AZD1222 dose. The TCR originated in an adult who received the AZD1222 COVID-19 vaccine. The CDR3 reads CASSSDRDSNEKLFF. The CDR3 DNA sequence: TGTGCCAGCAGTTCGGACAGGGATTCCAATGAAAAACTGTTTTTT.